These T cell receptor beta chains were read from a single sample in a study of response to subunit inactivated influenza vaccine. MiXCR, applied by TCRdb to the RT-PCR reads, yields one record per CDR3 protein. Found here are 650,000 to 800,000 distinct CDR3 sequences, approximately 17% of them singletons; the top ten hold about a tenth. The sequenced sample was PBMCs from blood, obtained about 5 days after vaccination. All receptors derive from a man aged 50 to 60 who received an inactivated influenza vaccine. Both conserved end residues are part of each CDR3. A D gene is named only where the DNA matches it firmly. Expanded clones get a size class; other rows say once, few or many, or leave the size out.

cdr3_nt: TGCAGCGGCCTAGGGACTAGCGGGCCCTACTACAATGAGCAGTTCTTC; cdr3_aa: CSGLGTSGPYYNEQFF; d_call: TRBD2; v_call: TRBV29-1; clone_size: -; j_call: TRBJ2-1
cdr3_nt: TGCAGCGTTGTGCCCCGGGTAACCCCGGACAGGGTCTCCTACGAGCAGTACTTC; cdr3_aa: CSVVPRVTPDRVSYEQYF; d_call: TRBD1; v_call: TRBV29-1; clone_size: many; j_call: TRBJ2-7
cdr3_nt: TGTGCCAGCAGCTTACGAGGGGCGGGCGCGGCAGGGGGCGCCTACACCTTC; cdr3_aa: CASSLRGAGAAGGAYTF; d_call: TRBD1; v_call: TRBV7-8; clone_size: -; j_call: TRBJ1-2
cdr3_nt: TGCAGTGCTAGAGAGGCGGAAAACACAGATACGCAGTATTTT; cdr3_aa: CSAREAENTDTQYF; d_call: -; v_call: TRBV20-1; clone_size: -; j_call: TRBJ2-3
cdr3_nt: TGCGCCAGCAGCCAACAAAGCGGGGGCCACACCGGGGAGCTGTTTTTT; cdr3_aa: CASSQQSGGHTGELFF; d_call: TRBD2; v_call: TRBV4-3; clone_size: -; j_call: TRBJ2-2
cdr3_nt: TGCAGTGCTAGTGGCGGGACAGGGGTTCTCTACGAGCAGTACTTC; cdr3_aa: CSASGGTGVLYEQYF; d_call: TRBD1; v_call: TRBV20-1; clone_size: few; j_call: TRBJ2-7
cdr3_nt: TGCAGTGCTACTAGCGGCCGACAGTTCTTC; cdr3_aa: CSATSGRQFF; d_call: TRBD2; v_call: TRBV20-1; clone_size: -; j_call: TRBJ2-1
cdr3_nt: TGCAGTGCTGCCCCTATTATAGCGGGAGGGCCGACAGATACGCAGTATTTT; cdr3_aa: CSAAPIIAGGPTDTQYF; d_call: TRBD2; v_call: TRBV20-1; clone_size: few; j_call: TRBJ2-3
cdr3_nt: TGTGCCAGCAGTCCAAGGGAAGGGCGGGGCACTGAAGCTTTCTTT; cdr3_aa: CASSPREGRGTEAFF; d_call: -; v_call: TRBV7-8; clone_size: few; j_call: TRBJ1-1
cdr3_nt: TGTGCCAGCAGTTTCTTAGGGATTACTGAAGCTTTCTTT; cdr3_aa: CASSFLGITEAFF; d_call: -; v_call: TRBV27; clone_size: -; j_call: TRBJ1-1
cdr3_nt: TGTGCCAGCAGCTTAGACAGAGGTTACCTCCACTTT; cdr3_aa: CASSLDRGYLHF; d_call: -; v_call: TRBV11-2; clone_size: -; j_call: TRBJ1-6
cdr3_nt: TGTGCCACCAGCAGCCGGGACAGGGGAACGATTACCGGGGAGCTGTTTTTT; cdr3_aa: CATSSRDRGTITGELFF; d_call: TRBD1; v_call: TRBV15; clone_size: -; j_call: TRBJ2-2
cdr3_nt: TGTGCCAGTAGTATGGGGCCCTACAATGAGCAGTTCTTC; cdr3_aa: CASSMGPYNEQFF; d_call: -; v_call: TRBV19; clone_size: -; j_call: TRBJ2-1
cdr3_nt: TGCGCCAGCAGCTCCGAGACTAGCGGGAGGAGTGGGACCCAGTACTTC; cdr3_aa: CASSSETSGRSGTQYF; d_call: TRBD2; v_call: TRBV5-1; clone_size: few; j_call: TRBJ2-5
cdr3_nt: TGTGCCAGCAGCCTCACCACCGGGGTGGGGTCCTACGAGCAGTACTTC; cdr3_aa: CASSLTTGVGSYEQYF; d_call: -; v_call: TRBV7-2; clone_size: few; j_call: TRBJ2-7
cdr3_nt: TGCAGTGCTAGAGATTGGGTAGCGGGGGGGCTTGAGACCCAGTACTTC; cdr3_aa: CSARDWVAGGLETQYF; d_call: TRBD2; v_call: TRBV20-1; clone_size: few; j_call: TRBJ2-5
cdr3_nt: TGTGCCAGCAGGCCAGGGACAGAAAATATGAACACTGAAGCTTTCTTT; cdr3_aa: CASRPGTENMNTEAFF; d_call: TRBD1; v_call: TRBV12-3/TRBV12-4; clone_size: -; j_call: TRBJ1-1
cdr3_nt: TGCAGTGCTAGAGATGTGAGGGCTACTAGCACAGATACGCAGTATTTT; cdr3_aa: CSARDVRATSTDTQYF; d_call: -; v_call: TRBV20-1; clone_size: -; j_call: TRBJ2-3
cdr3_nt: TGTGCCAGCAGCTTAGACCTTACTAGAATCAGCTCTGGAAACACCATATATTTT; cdr3_aa: CASSLDLTRISSGNTIYF; d_call: -; v_call: TRBV7-6; clone_size: -; j_call: TRBJ1-3
cdr3_nt: TGTGCCATCAAGACCAACAATGAGCAGTTCTTC; cdr3_aa: CAIKTNNEQFF; d_call: -; v_call: TRBV6-2/TRBV6-3; clone_size: few; j_call: TRBJ2-1
cdr3_nt: TGCAGCGTGCGCCCCGGACTAGCGGGATTCATTCAGTACTTC; cdr3_aa: CSVRPGLAGFIQYF; d_call: TRBD2; v_call: TRBV29-1; clone_size: -; j_call: TRBJ2-4
cdr3_nt: TGTGCCTGTCTCCGGGGCCCCATTCAGAGTGGGGCCAACGTCCTGACTTTC; cdr3_aa: CACLRGPIQSGANVLTF; d_call: -; v_call: TRBV30; clone_size: -; j_call: TRBJ2-6
cdr3_nt: TGTGCCAGCACCACGGAGGGGGCGGGTCAGGAGACCCAGTACTTC; cdr3_aa: CASTTEGAGQETQYF; d_call: -; v_call: TRBV12-3/TRBV12-4; clone_size: few; j_call: TRBJ2-5
cdr3_nt: TGTGCCAGTTGTGCAGGGGACAATGAGCAGTTCTTC; cdr3_aa: CASCAGDNEQFF; d_call: -; v_call: TRBV28; clone_size: -; j_call: TRBJ2-1
cdr3_nt: TGTGCCAGCAGCTTACGGAGCTCCTATAATTCACCCCTCCACTTT; cdr3_aa: CASSLRSSYNSPLHF; d_call: -; v_call: TRBV7-2; clone_size: many; j_call: TRBJ1-6
cdr3_nt: TGTGCCAGCTCACCAGTGACAGAAGCCTACGAGCAGTACTTC; cdr3_aa: CASSPVTEAYEQYF; d_call: -; v_call: TRBV18; clone_size: many; j_call: TRBJ2-7
cdr3_nt: TGTGCCAGCAGTTCTCAAGGGACAGGCTATGGCTACACCTTC; cdr3_aa: CASSSQGTGYGYTF; d_call: TRBD1; v_call: TRBV6-5; clone_size: -; j_call: TRBJ1-2
cdr3_nt: TGTGCCAGCAGTTACGGGGGACTAGCGGAACAAGAGACCCAGTACTTC; cdr3_aa: CASSYGGLAEQETQYF; d_call: TRBD2; v_call: TRBV6-2/TRBV6-3; clone_size: few; j_call: TRBJ2-5
cdr3_nt: TGTGCCAGCAGCTTAGGAATTGGGGCTTGGGGGCGGGGAGATTCACCCCTCCACTTT; cdr3_aa: CASSLGIGAWGRGDSPLHF; d_call: -; v_call: TRBV11-2; clone_size: few; j_call: TRBJ1-6
cdr3_nt: TGTGCCAGCAGTACTGGGACAGCCGCTATGACTGAAGCTTTCTTT; cdr3_aa: CASSTGTAAMTEAFF; d_call: TRBD1; v_call: TRBV6-5; clone_size: few; j_call: TRBJ1-1
cdr3_nt: TGTGCCAGCAGCTTAATTACAGGCCGCTCCTACAATGAGCAGTTCTTC; cdr3_aa: CASSLITGRSYNEQFF; d_call: -; v_call: TRBV7-3; clone_size: -; j_call: TRBJ2-1
cdr3_nt: TGCGCCAACACGACAGGGGGAGAGACCCAGTACTTC; cdr3_aa: CANTTGGETQYF; d_call: TRBD1; v_call: TRBV5-1; clone_size: -; j_call: TRBJ2-5
cdr3_nt: TGCGCCAGCAGCTCCAACTACGGTGAGCAGTTCTTC; cdr3_aa: CASSSNYGEQFF; d_call: -; v_call: TRBV5-1; clone_size: few; j_call: TRBJ2-1
cdr3_nt: TGTGCCAGCAGTTTGGTGACAGGGGGCGACGAGCAGTACTTC; cdr3_aa: CASSLVTGGDEQYF; d_call: TRBD1; v_call: TRBV27; clone_size: once; j_call: TRBJ2-7
cdr3_nt: TGTGCCAGCAGTTTGGGACTAGCGGTTTCCTACGAGCAGTACTTC; cdr3_aa: CASSLGLAVSYEQYF; d_call: TRBD2; v_call: TRBV12-3/TRBV12-4; clone_size: many; j_call: TRBJ2-7
cdr3_nt: TGTGCCAGCAGCGGACAGGGGGGCCATGGCTACACCTTC; cdr3_aa: CASSGQGGHGYTF; d_call: TRBD1; v_call: TRBV12-3/TRBV12-4; clone_size: -; j_call: TRBJ1-2
cdr3_nt: TGTGCCAGCAGCTTGGCATCGGCCAAAAACATTCAGTACTTC; cdr3_aa: CASSLASAKNIQYF; d_call: -; v_call: TRBV5-6; clone_size: -; j_call: TRBJ2-4
cdr3_nt: TGTGCCAGCAGTCCCAACACCGGGGCCAAAAACATTCAGTACTTC; cdr3_aa: CASSPNTGAKNIQYF; d_call: -; v_call: TRBV12-3/TRBV12-4; clone_size: -; j_call: TRBJ2-4
cdr3_nt: TGTGCCACCGGTCGAGGACTAGCGGGAGGATACGAGCAGTACTTC; cdr3_aa: CATGRGLAGGYEQYF; d_call: TRBD2; v_call: TRBV15; clone_size: -; j_call: TRBJ2-7
cdr3_nt: TGTGCCAGCACTTCAGGGCGCGTGGGGTATGAGCAGTTCTTC; cdr3_aa: CASTSGRVGYEQFF; d_call: -; v_call: TRBV7-9; clone_size: -; j_call: TRBJ2-1
cdr3_nt: TGTGCCAGCAGTCCCCGACTGAGCTCCTACAATGAGCAGTTCTTC; cdr3_aa: CASSPRLSSYNEQFF; d_call: -; v_call: TRBV7-3; clone_size: few; j_call: TRBJ2-1
cdr3_nt: TGCAGCGTGCAACGGACGCAAGAGACCCAGTACTTC; cdr3_aa: CSVQRTQETQYF; d_call: -; v_call: TRBV29-1; clone_size: few; j_call: TRBJ2-5
cdr3_nt: TGCGCCAGCAGGACCGGGACAGCCTCCACCGGGGAGCTGTTTTTT; cdr3_aa: CASRTGTASTGELFF; d_call: TRBD1; v_call: TRBV5-1; clone_size: -; j_call: TRBJ2-2
cdr3_nt: TGTGCTAGCAGCCCTAGACTAGCGGGGAGAGAGACCCAGTACTTC; cdr3_aa: CASSPRLAGRETQYF; d_call: TRBD2; v_call: TRBV7-7; clone_size: few; j_call: TRBJ2-5
cdr3_nt: TGCAGTGCTAGAACGGCACACGGGGAGCTGTTTTTT; cdr3_aa: CSARTAHGELFF; d_call: -; v_call: TRBV20-1; clone_size: -; j_call: TRBJ2-2
cdr3_nt: TGTGCCAGCAGTTTAGGACTAGCGGGAGGAAATGAGCAGTTCTTC; cdr3_aa: CASSLGLAGGNEQFF; d_call: TRBD2; v_call: TRBV5-5; clone_size: many; j_call: TRBJ2-1
cdr3_nt: TGTGCCAGCAGCAACCAGCCTCTGGCAGTCTCCGAGCAGTACTTC; cdr3_aa: CASSNQPLAVSEQYF; d_call: -; v_call: TRBV7-2; clone_size: -; j_call: TRBJ2-7
cdr3_nt: TGTGCCAGCTCACCACCGACAGGAGGGGAAAACATTCAGTACTTC; cdr3_aa: CASSPPTGGENIQYF; d_call: -; v_call: TRBV18; clone_size: few; j_call: TRBJ2-4
cdr3_nt: TGTGCCAGTAAAGACAGGGGCGAGGGCACCGGGGAGCTGTTTTTT; cdr3_aa: CASKDRGEGTGELFF; d_call: TRBD1; v_call: TRBV19; clone_size: few; j_call: TRBJ2-2
cdr3_nt: TGTGCCAGCAGCTTCCCAGGGGGGCCCCAAGAGACCCAGTACTTC; cdr3_aa: CASSFPGGPQETQYF; d_call: -; v_call: TRBV5-5; clone_size: few; j_call: TRBJ2-5
cdr3_nt: TGTGCCAGCAGTGATGGGGGAAGGTTTGGTGGCTACACCTTC; cdr3_aa: CASSDGGRFGGYTF; d_call: -; v_call: TRBV6-1; clone_size: -; j_call: TRBJ1-2
cdr3_nt: TGCGCCAGCAGCCAAGGAGGGCAGGGAGAAGAGACCCAGTACTTC; cdr3_aa: CASSQGGQGEETQYF; d_call: -; v_call: TRBV4-3; clone_size: few; j_call: TRBJ2-5
cdr3_nt: TGCGCCAGCAGACAAGATTTGGGACAGGGATTCTACGAGCAGTACTTC; cdr3_aa: CASRQDLGQGFYEQYF; d_call: TRBD1; v_call: TRBV4-3; clone_size: -; j_call: TRBJ2-7
cdr3_nt: TGCGCCAGCAGCTTCGGGAGTATCCTTGCGGGGGGAGAAGAGACCCAGTACTTC; cdr3_aa: CASSFGSILAGGEETQYF; d_call: TRBD2; v_call: TRBV5-1; clone_size: -; j_call: TRBJ2-5